The source of this T cell receptor beta chain is a study of blood T cell repertoires in COVID-19. Cohort placement rested on clinical history that participants reported themselves. Germline V lookup: CDR1 MNHEY, CDR2 SVGAGI. The CDR3 runs 14 residues. V lost 7 bases to trimming and J lost 1 base, with 13 bases between them. Clones were sequenced by immunoSEQ multiplex PCR, and TCRdb holds only the in-frame ones, with some missing. The sample includes around 250,000 clones, 75% to 90% of them seen just once. The chain recombines TRBV6-5 with TRBJ1-2; maybe TRBD1 (6 bases). The clonotype comes from a woman aged 45-65 years who had recovered from COVID-19. Sequenced sample: PBMCs or T cells enriched from blood (not recorded which). The chain's CDR3 is CASKRTAVNYGYTF. CDR3 nucleotides: TGTGCCAGCAAGAGGACAGCCGTTAACTATGGCTACACCTTC.